This T cell receptor beta chain stems from a study of graft-versus-host responses after intestinal transplantation. Overall study context: Isolated intestinal, liver-intestinal, or multivisceral transplants had been given to the recipients.

The assay was immunoSEQ multiplex PCR, and TCRdb's table has in-frame clones only and misses some. Of around 26,000 clones listed, around 82% are singletons. Trimming at V came to 5 bases and at J to 4 bases, leaving 16 bases not matched to a gene. The germline V gene has CDR1 SGHNT and CDR2 YYREEE (reference sequence). The CDR3 runs to 18 residues. Comment on this clone: Antigen: not known.

The sequencing here drew on unstimulated CD8+ T cells sorted from spleen or lymph node cells, taken before transplant. The TCR comes from a human donor who was the organ donor for an intestinal transplant. J is TRBJ2-1 and V is TRBV5-4; 9 positions agree with TRBD2. The CDR3, as DNA: TGTGCCAGCAGTCTTGTGGGGGTAGCGGGAGAAATTTACAATGAGCAGTTCTTC. It translates to CASSLVGVAGEIYNEQFF.